These 15 T cell receptor beta chains were all obtained from the same sample, sequenced in a study of graft-versus-host responses after intestinal transplantation. Repertoires were generated with immunoSEQ multiplex PCR, while TCRdb's copy carries only in-frame clones and drops some. The data show under 30,000 clones, 60% to 85% seen once. Processing of graft tissue released intraepithelial and lamina propria lymphocytes. This sample comprised ileum tissue, obtained 98 days after intestinal transplantation. The receptors were sampled from a human patient who received an intestinal transplant, so some T cells may come from the graft donor.

This clone was observed a few times. J is TRBJ2-7 and V is TRBV6-1; 9 bases align to TRBD1. Germline loops: CDR1 MNHNS, CDR2 SASEGT. The length of the CDR3 is 15 residues. V lost 5 bases to trimming and J lost 2 bases; unmatched junction nucleotides: 7. DNA of the CDR3: TGTGCCAGCAGTTCCAGACAGGGGGGGGCCTACGAGCAGTACTTC. Residues: CASSSRQGGAYEQYF.

This chain uses TRBV11-3 with TRBJ2-4; 7 nucleotides line up with TRBD1. Unmatched junction bases numbered 3, after V lost 5 bases and J lost 5 bases. The CDR3 is made up of 13 amino acids. The germline V gene encodes CDR1 SGHNT and CDR2 YENEEA. The CDR3 bases are TGTGCCAGCAGCCTAGGGGGCGAAAACATTCAGTACTTC. This gives the protein CASSLGGENIQYF.

The V and J genes are TRBV29-1 and TRBJ2-5, with 8 bases lining up with TRBD1. This CDR3 contains 12 residues. CDR1 SQVTM and CDR2 ANQGSEA come from the germline V gene. The V and J ends lost 7 bases and 1 base, in that order; junction bases with no gene match: 2. In DNA form, the CDR3 reads TGCAGCGCCGGACAGGGCCAAGAGACCCAGTACTTC. Translating it yields CSAGQGQETQYF.

This chain connects TRBV9 to TRBJ1-2; TRBD1 agrees at 7 bases. J lost 2 bases, V lost 3 bases, and 10 bases had no gene match. The CDR3 contains 16 residues. Germline V gives CDR1 SGDLS, CDR2 YYNGEE. In DNA form, the CDR3 reads TGTGCCAGCAGCGACTACGGGAAGACAGGGAACTATGGCTACACCTTC. This encodes CASSDYGKTGNYGYTF.

The V call is TRBV11-2, the J call TRBJ2-7; perhaps TRBD2 as D (5 bases). The CDR3 is 14 amino acids. The germline CDR1 and CDR2 sequences are SGHAT and FQNNGV. Trimming took 1 base from V and 3 from J, leaving 10 bases between them. The CDR3 coding sequence is TGTGCCAGCAGCTTAGCTTGGGGAGTCTACGAGCAGTACTTC. Its translation: CASSLAWGVYEQYF.

This chain uses TRBV6-1 with TRBJ1-1, with D unclear. The CDR3 loop spans 11 amino acids. CDR1 and CDR2 (germline): MNHNS, SASEGT. The V end lost 11 bases, the J end lost 0 bases, and 7 bases lay between the germline ends. In DNA form, the CDR3 reads TGTGCCGTCCAAATGAACACTGAAGCTTTCTTT. Its protein product is CAVQMNTEAFF.

The gene calls are TRBV6-1 and TRBJ2-5; the D gene is possibly TRBD2 (5 bases). CDR3 length: 16 amino acids. Germline CDR1 is MNHNS and CDR2 is SASEGT. Trimming left V 0 bases short and J 2 bases short, with 13 bases between. The CDR3 loop reads CASSEAATNFQETQYF. DNA for the CDR3: TGTGCCAGCAGTGAAGCGGCGACTAACTTTCAAGAGACCCAGTACTTC.

The chain has TRBV5-4 and TRBJ1-3; D might be TRBD1 (5 bases). The V gene's germline CDR1 is SGHNT and CDR2 YYREEE (reference sequence). The CDR3 runs 18 residues. The V end was cut by 0 bases, the J end by 2 bases, with 18 bases between. The CDR3 here is CASSLGRGVGGTGNTIYF. DNA for the CDR3: TGTGCCAGCAGCTTGGGAAGGGGCGTGGGGGGAACTGGAAACACCATATATTTT.

The chain recombines TRBV18 with TRBJ1-2; TRBD1 is a possible D gene (6 bases). CDR3 length: 14 amino acids. CDR1 and CDR2 (germline): KGHSH, LQKENI. V was shortened by 6 bases and J by 7 bases, with 18 bases between the two germline ends. CDR3 nucleotides: TGTGCCAGCTCCCCCAACCAGGGGATCGGTGGCTACACCTTC. Translating it yields CASSPNQGIGGYTF. The complete variable domain, with remaining parts taken from reference TRBV18 and TRBJ1-2, reads NAGVMQNPRHLVRRRGQEARLRCSPMKGHSHVYWYRQLPEEGLKFMVYLQKENIIDESGMPKERFSAEFPKEGPSILRIQQVVRGDSAAYFCASSPNQGIGGYTFGSGTRLTVV.

This rearrangement joins TRBV7-9 to TRBJ1-2, with D unclear. CDR1 SEHNR and CDR2 FQNEAQ come from the germline V gene (reference sequence). V was trimmed by 2 bases and J by 5 bases, leaving 15 bases between them. The CDR3 is 15 amino acids. CDR3 nucleotides: TGTGCCAGCAGCTTAACGGCAAGCCCCATATATGGCTACACCTTC. Its translation is CASSLTASPIYGYTF.

The chain is built from TRBV2 and TRBJ1-2, with D tentatively TRBD1 (5 bases). Germline V lookup: CDR1 SNHLY, CDR2 FYNNEI. The CDR3 has 15 amino acids. The V end was cut by 6 bases, the J end by 7 bases, with 21 bases between. CDR3 sequence: CASRATTDRAIGYTF. CDR3 in DNA: TGTGCCAGCAGAGCCACCACCGACAGAGCCATTGGCTACACCTTC.

This sequence joins TRBV19 and TRBJ2-1, with D unclear. This CDR3 has 13 residues. Trimming removed 1 base from V and 4 bases from J, with 5 bases in between. The V gene's germline CDR1 is LNHDA and CDR2 SQIVND (reference sequence). CDR3 amino acids: CASSIGGYNEQFF. Here the CDR3 DNA reads TGTGCCAGTAGTATAGGGGGATACAATGAGCAGTTCTTC.

The CDR3 DNA follows: TGTGCCAGCAGCGCATTCACGGACCACTACGAGCAGTACTTC. It encodes CASSAFTDHYEQYF. V usage is TRBV6-1 and J usage is TRBJ2-7; D remains ambiguous. This CDR3 has 14 amino acids. Deletions cut 6 bases from V and 3 bases from J, with 15 bases between. Germline-derived CDR1 and CDR2 are MNHNS and SASEGT.

The chain carries TRBV27 and TRBJ2-3; weak D call: TRBD2 (6 bases). The germline gives CDR1 MNHEY, CDR2 SMNVEV (reference sequence). This CDR3 contains 13 residues. The V end was cut by 5 bases, the J end by 14 bases, with 20 bases between. CDR3 coding DNA: TGTGCCAGCAGTCCAACCTCGGGACTCAGCACGTATTTT. Translated: CASSPTSGLSTYF.

The rearrangement links TRBV4-2 to TRBJ2-5, with no clear D. Trimming cost V 2 bases and J 4 bases, with 11 bases left between them. CDR3 length: 14 residues. Per the germline V gene, CDR1 is LGHNA and CDR2 is YNFKEQ. CDR3 sequence (DNA): TGTGCCAGCAGCCAACCCCACCTGTTAGAGACCCAGTACTTC. Encoded protein: CASSQPHLLETQYF.